This TCR beta chain was profiled in a study of blood T cell repertoires in COVID-19. About the research overall: Both acute and convalescent COVID-19 samples were obtained from the United States, Italy and Spain.

Measured with immunoSEQ multiplex PCR; TCRdb has only the in-frame clones, and not every one. The sample has 250,000 to 350,000 clones; roughly nine tenths are singletons. CDR3 size: 14 residues. CDR1 is LGHDT and CDR2 is YNNKEL in the germline V gene (reference sequence). Trimming shortened V by 0 bases and J by 2 bases, and 8 bases separated the two germline ends. Source material: peripheral blood. J is TRBJ2-7 and V is TRBV3-1 (or the pseudogene TRBV3-2); D is ambiguous. The sequence came from a woman between 35 and 50 years old who had recovered from COVID-19. This CDR3 is CASSQEVHPYEQYF. The CDR3 DNA reads as TGTGCCAGCAGCCAAGAGGTACACCCCTACGAGCAGTACTTC.